This T cell receptor beta chain came from a study of response to subunit inactivated influenza vaccine. TCRdb itself ran the RT-PCR reads through MiXCR, one entry per CDR3 protein. The data show 500,000 to 550,000 distinct CDR3 sequences, with roughly 8.2% seen just once and 13% held by the top ten. The sequences come from PBMCs from blood, collected less than 25 months after vaccination. The sequence was obtained from a man aged 45 to 70 who received an inactivated influenza vaccine.

CDR3 in amino acids: CASSLAVRRDNSGSYNEQFF. In DNA form, the CDR3 reads TGCGCCAGCAGCTTGGCCGTCCGTAGGGACAACTCCGGCTCCTACAATGAGCAGTTCTTC. The genes are TRBV5-1 and TRBJ2-1, with a tentative D call TRBD1 (6 bases). With 0 bases removed from V and 0 bases from J, the gap between germline ends came to 22 bases. The CDR3 loop spans 20 amino acids. Germline-derived CDR1 and CDR2 are SGHRS and YFSETQ.